Listed below are T cell receptor beta chains from one sample, sequenced in a study of T cell repertoires in cytomegalovirus infection. Their antigens are not known. MiXCR was run by TCRdb on the reads, yielding one entry per CDR3 protein. The sample consists of about a million distinct CDR3 sequences, around 32% of them appearing once. This material consisted of cultured CD8+ T cells from PBMCs, taken from culture after CMV antigen stimulation. Every receptor here comes from a human donor in good health (CMV status not recorded). Some clones in this sample may be carry-over from other donors' samples. Both conserved end residues are part of each CDR3. Each record gives: clone size, J gene, CDR3 length, D gene, V gene, CDR3 protein, CDR3 DNA. D genes are given only for firm matches. Clone sizes are given selectively: once, few, many, or a class where the clone is expanded.

size: few
J: TRBJ1-6
length: 13
D: .
V: TRBV6-1
CDR3: CASSEWLGRALHF
DNA: TGTGCCAGCAGTGAATGGCTCGGACGAGCCCTCCACTTT

size: many
J: TRBJ2-3
length: 15
D: TRBD2
V: TRBV7-2
CDR3: CASSNLAGGPFKQYF
DNA: TGTGCCAGCAGCAACCTAGCGGGGGGACCTTTCAAGCAGTATTTT

size: once
J: TRBJ2-3
length: 15
D: TRBD2
V: TRBV12-3/TRBV12-4
CDR3: CASGTSGLGMDTQYF
DNA: TGTGCCAGCGGGACTAGCGGGCTTGGGATGGATACGCAGTATTTT

size: .
J: TRBJ1-1
length: 15
D: .
V: TRBV27
CDR3: CASRPLPLGDTEAFF
DNA: TGTGCCAGCAGACCCCTCCCCCTAGGGGACACTGAAGCTTTCTTT

size: few
J: TRBJ1-4
length: 12
D: TRBD1
V: TRBV7-9
CDR3: CASSTGGEKLFF
DNA: TGTGCCAGCAGCACAGGGGGGGAAAAACTGTTTTTT

size: many
J: TRBJ2-1
length: 13
D: TRBD1
V: TRBV7-2
CDR3: CASSWGQNNEQFF
DNA: TGTGCCAGCAGCTGGGGACAGAACAATGAGCAGTTCTTC

size: .
J: TRBJ2-1
length: 13
D: .
V: TRBV6-2/TRBV6-3
CDR3: CASSHGGWDEQFF
DNA: TGTGCCAGCAGCCACGGTGGATGGGATGAGCAGTTCTTC

size: many
J: TRBJ2-5
length: 15
D: .
V: TRBV7-8
CDR3: CASSLAPSYMETQYF
DNA: TGTGCCAGCAGCTTAGCTCCTAGCTATATGGAGACCCAGTACTTC

size: few
J: TRBJ2-2
length: 18
D: TRBD2
V: TRBV6-6
CDR3: CASSYISSGGPRTGELFF
DNA: TGTGCCAGCAGTTATATCTCTAGCGGGGGCCCTAGGACCGGGGAGCTGTTTTTT

size: once
J: TRBJ2-1
length: 12
D: .
V: TRBV10-3
CDR3: CAITSAYNEQFF
DNA: TGTGCCATCACCTCCGCCTACAATGAGCAGTTCTTC

size: few
J: TRBJ1-2
length: 16
D: .
V: TRBV4-3
CDR3: CASSQDRAGWGNGYTF
DNA: TGCGCCAGCAGCCAAGATCGGGCAGGGTGGGGTAATGGCTACACCTTC

size: many
J: TRBJ2-5
length: 17
D: TRBD2
V: TRBV7-2
CDR3: CASSGWTSGGFQETQYF
DNA: TGTGCCAGCAGCGGATGGACTAGCGGGGGCTTCCAAGAGACCCAGTACTTC

size: .
J: TRBJ1-2
length: 10
D: .
V: TRBV5-8
CDR3: CASSPTRDTF
DNA: TGTGCCAGCAGCCCCACCCGGGACACCTTC

size: .
J: TRBJ2-4
length: 14
D: TRBD1
V: TRBV7-8
CDR3: CASSSGTGGNIQYF
DNA: TGTGCCAGCAGCAGTGGGACAGGGGGAAACATTCAGTACTTC

size: few
J: TRBJ1-5
length: 16
D: .
V: TRBV12-3/TRBV12-4
CDR3: CASSFTLDRLNQPQHF
DNA: TGTGCCAGCAGTTTTACCCTAGACAGGCTTAATCAGCCCCAGCATTTT

size: few
J: TRBJ2-5
length: 15
D: TRBD2
V: TRBV7-9
CDR3: CASSLLASGGETQYF
DNA: TGTGCCAGCAGCTTATTGGCTAGCGGGGGAGAGACCCAGTACTTC

size: few
J: TRBJ2-1
length: 15
D: TRBD1
V: TRBV6-2/TRBV6-3
CDR3: CASSSRDRVDVEQFF
DNA: TGTGCCAGCAGTTCCCGGGACAGGGTAGATGTTGAGCAGTTCTTC

size: once
J: TRBJ1-4
length: 17
D: TRBD1
V: TRBV5-1
CDR3: CASSTFGQGAGDEKLFF
DNA: TGCGCCAGCAGCACCTTCGGACAGGGGGCCGGGGATGAAAAACTGTTTTTT

size: once
J: TRBJ2-1
length: 16
D: .
V: TRBV12-3/TRBV12-4
CDR3: CASSSQTVSSYNEQFF
DNA: TGTGCCAGCAGTTCTCAGACAGTCAGCTCCTACAATGAGCAGTTCTTC

size: .
J: TRBJ1-2
length: 12
D: .
V: TRBV25-1
CDR3: CASSAGFYGYTF
DNA: TGTGCCAGCAGTGCGGGATTCTATGGCTACACCTTC

size: .
J: TRBJ1-1
length: 15
D: .
V: TRBV7-9
CDR3: CASSLDSRGNTEAFF
DNA: TGTGCCAGCAGCTTAGACTCCCGAGGTAACACTGAAGCTTTCTTT

size: many
J: TRBJ1-4
length: 13
D: TRBD1
V: TRBV6-1
CDR3: CASSGQGNEKLFF
DNA: TGTGCCAGCAGTGGACAGGGGAACGAAAAACTGTTTTTT

size: many
J: TRBJ2-1
length: 12
D: .
V: TRBV12-3/TRBV12-4
CDR3: CASSPTGYEQFF
DNA: TGTGCCAGCAGTCCCACAGGGTATGAGCAGTTCTTC

size: .
J: TRBJ1-2
length: 14
D: .
V: TRBV7-6
CDR3: CASSYGLGIYGYTF
DNA: TGTGCCAGCAGCTACGGACTGGGAATCTATGGCTACACCTTC

size: .
J: TRBJ2-1
length: 17
D: TRBD2
V: TRBV19
CDR3: CASSIGLAGGPYYEQFF
DNA: TGTGCCAGTAGTATCGGACTAGCGGGGGGGCCTTATTATGAGCAGTTCTTC

size: .
J: TRBJ2-2
length: 13
D: .
V: TRBV7-3
CDR3: CASSVTGTGELFF
DNA: TGTGCCAGCAGCGTAACAGGCACCGGGGAGCTGTTTTTT

size: once
J: TRBJ2-3
length: 12
D: .
V: TRBV19
CDR3: CASRGQTDTQYF
DNA: TGTGCCAGTAGAGGACAAACAGATACGCAGTATTTT

size: .
J: TRBJ1-4
length: 17
D: TRBD1
V: TRBV7-9
CDR3: CASSPGTAHATNEKLFF
DNA: TGTGCCAGCAGCCCTGGGACAGCGCATGCAACTAATGAAAAACTGTTTTTT

size: .
J: TRBJ2-7
length: 15
D: TRBD1
V: TRBV5-4
CDR3: CASSFRGGTSYEQYF
DNA: TGTGCCAGCAGCTTCAGAGGGGGCACGTCCTACGAGCAGTACTTC

size: many
J: TRBJ2-5
length: 14
D: TRBD1
V: TRBV7-6
CDR3: CASGPTGAQETQYF
DNA: TGTGCCAGCGGCCCGACAGGGGCCCAAGAGACCCAGTACTTC

size: .
J: TRBJ1-2
length: 14
D: .
V: TRBV2
CDR3: CASSGGSRLYGYTF
DNA: TGTGCCAGCAGTGGGGGGTCACGACTCTATGGCTACACCTTC

size: many
J: TRBJ2-1
length: 15
D: TRBD2
V: TRBV6-2/TRBV6-3
CDR3: CASSLAGNSYNEQFF
DNA: TGTGCCAGCAGCCTAGCGGGGAACTCCTACAATGAGCAGTTCTTC

size: few
J: TRBJ1-2
length: 16
D: .
V: TRBV29-1
CDR3: CSVEVRGTFTNYGYTF
DNA: TGCAGCGTTGAAGTACGGGGCACATTTACTAACTATGGCTACACCTTC

size: .
J: TRBJ1-6
length: 16
D: TRBD1
V: TRBV4-3
CDR3: CASSQNRGTANSPLHF
DNA: TGCGCCAGCAGCCAAAACCGGGGGACAGCTAATTCACCCCTCCACTTT

size: few
J: TRBJ1-6
length: 15
D: .
V: TRBV28
CDR3: CASRPSRGDNSPLHF
DNA: TGTGCCAGCCGACCATCCCGGGGGGACAATTCACCCCTCCACTTT

size: few
J: TRBJ2-5
length: 13
D: .
V: TRBV19
CDR3: CASSTGPRETQYF
DNA: TGTGCCAGTAGTACCGGGCCGAGGGAGACCCAGTACTTC

size: once
J: TRBJ2-7
length: 16
D: TRBD1
V: TRBV15
CDR3: CATSSVDRGRSHEQYF
DNA: TGTGCCACCAGCAGTGTGGACAGGGGGCGTTCTCACGAGCAGTACTTC

size: many
J: TRBJ2-2
length: 13
D: TRBD1
V: TRBV7-9
CDR3: CASPGQGTGELFF
DNA: TGTGCCAGCCCGGGACAGGGGACCGGGGAGCTGTTTTTT

size: .
J: TRBJ1-6
length: 15
D: .
V: TRBV9
CDR3: CASRLNSGDNSPLHF
DNA: TGTGCCAGCAGGTTAAACAGTGGGGATAATTCACCCCTCCACTTT

size: .
J: TRBJ2-7
length: 14
D: TRBD1
V: TRBV27
CDR3: CASSFGQGWNEQYF
DNA: TGTGCCAGCAGTTTCGGACAGGGGTGGAACGAGCAGTACTTC

size: once
J: TRBJ2-7
length: 11
D: .
V: TRBV2
CDR3: CASSEVVEQYF
DNA: TGTGCCAGCAGTGAAGTAGTCGAGCAGTACTTC

size: .
J: TRBJ1-1
length: 15
D: .
V: TRBV6-5
CDR3: CASRASRTIRTEAFF
DNA: TGTGCCAGCAGAGCCTCCCGGACAATCCGGACTGAAGCTTTCTTT

size: .
J: TRBJ1-2
length: 11
D: .
V: TRBV20-1
CDR3: CSAREGIGYTF
DNA: TGCAGTGCCAGGGAGGGAATAGGCTACACCTTC

size: few
J: TRBJ1-3
length: 12
D: .
V: TRBV12-3/TRBV12-4
CDR3: CASRSPQGIIYF
DNA: TGTGCCAGCAGATCCCCACAGGGTATTATATATTTT

size: once
J: TRBJ2-7
length: 16
D: .
V: TRBV6-1
CDR3: CASSEAKTTGIYEQYF
DNA: TGTGCCAGCAGTGAAGCGAAGACAACTGGGATCTACGAGCAGTACTTC

size: .
J: TRBJ2-7
length: 14
D: TRBD1
V: TRBV6-1
CDR3: CASRPGTGGHEQYF
DNA: TGTGCCAGCAGGCCCGGGACAGGGGGCCACGAGCAGTACTTC

size: few
J: TRBJ2-7
length: 14
D: TRBD2
V: TRBV12-3/TRBV12-4
CDR3: CASSLMGLVYEQYF
DNA: TGTGCCAGCAGTTTAATGGGACTAGTCTACGAGCAGTACTTC

size: .
J: TRBJ2-7
length: 13
D: .
V: TRBV6-1
CDR3: CASSGTLTYEQYF
DNA: TGTGCCAGCAGTGGGACACTCACCTACGAGCAGTACTTC

size: .
J: TRBJ1-1
length: 15
D: .
V: TRBV28
CDR3: CVSSPLGVEGTEAFF
DNA: TGTGTCAGCAGCCCCCTCGGGGTAGAGGGCACTGAAGCTTTCTTT

size: .
J: TRBJ1-1
length: 13
D: .
V: TRBV27
CDR3: CASSLGPSTEAFF
DNA: TGTGCCAGCAGTCTCGGGCCGAGCACTGAAGCTTTCTTT

size: many
J: TRBJ1-5
length: 14
D: .
V: TRBV5-6
CDR3: CASSLGGGLQPQHF
DNA: TGTGCCAGCAGCTTAGGGGGAGGGCTTCAGCCCCAGCATTTT

size: few
J: TRBJ1-5
length: 14
D: .
V: TRBV6-1
CDR3: CASRDGSTPPAQHF
DNA: TGTGCCAGCAGGGACGGCAGTACCCCCCCAGCCCAGCATTTT

size: few
J: TRBJ1-1
length: 15
D: TRBD1
V: TRBV20-1
CDR3: CSARGGTGVNTEAFF
DNA: TGCAGTGCTAGAGGGGGGACAGGAGTGAACACTGAAGCTTTCTTT

size: .
J: TRBJ1-2
length: 12
D: .
V: TRBV7-9
CDR3: CASQGAEYGYTF
DNA: TGTGCCAGCCAAGGGGCAGAATATGGCTACACCTTC

size: .
J: TRBJ2-1
length: 10
D: .
V: TRBV2
CDR3: CASSPPEQFF
DNA: TGTGCCAGCAGTCCCCCCGAGCAGTTCTTC

size: once
J: TRBJ1-1
length: 15
D: .
V: TRBV27
CDR3: CASSLVRYSNTEAFF
DNA: TGTGCCAGCAGTTTGGTCCGGTATTCGAACACTGAAGCTTTCTTT

size: few
J: TRBJ2-3
length: 15
D: .
V: TRBV7-9
CDR3: CASSLLWVDEDTQYF
DNA: TGTGCCAGCAGCTTATTGTGGGTCGACGAGGATACGCAGTATTTT